A selection of T cell receptor beta chains follows, all from one sample in a study of pediatric ulcerative colitis. Produced via immunoSEQ multiplex PCR; TCRdb's table is partial and in-frame only. Of about 60,000 clones in the sample, approximately 87% were seen once. Specimen: blood. These receptors all stem from a boy aged 5-17 years who was a control in a study of pediatric ulcerative colitis. The CDR3 runs from the conserved cysteine through the conserved F or W. Each record gives: clone size, J gene, V gene, D gene, CDR3 protein, CDR3 DNA. A D gene is named only where the DNA matches it firmly. The size of a clone is reported for some rows only, either as once, few or many, or as a class for expanded clones.

once | TRBJ1-4 | TRBV11-2 | - | CASSPETEKLFF | TGTGCCAGCAGCCCTGAGACAGAAAAACTGTTTTTT
- | TRBJ1-4 | TRBV5-5 | - | CASSLPGETNEKLFF | TGTGCCAGCAGCTTGCCGGGGGAAACTAATGAAAAACTGTTTTTT
once | TRBJ2-7 | TRBV23-1 | TRBD1 | CASSQIFAGTALREQYF | TGCGCCAGCAGTCAAATCTTCGCCGGGACAGCCCTACGAGAGCAGTACTTC
- | TRBJ1-1 | TRBV28 | - | CAGTGNRETVNTEAFF | TGTGCCGGGACCGGTAACAGGGAAACGGTGAACACTGAAGCTTTCTTT
- | TRBJ2-2 | TRBV9 | - | CASSVEFRLGAHKDPGELFF | TGTGCCAGCAGCGTAGAGTTCCGCTTGGGAGCCCATAAGGATCCCGGGGAGCTGTTTTTT
- | TRBJ2-7 | TRBV11-2 | TRBD2 | CASSFLTSGSSYEQYF | TGTGCCAGCAGCTTCCTGACTAGCGGGAGCTCCTACGAGCAGTACTTC
few | TRBJ1-2 | TRBV28 | - | CASSLGRAYGYTF | TGTGCCAGCAGTTTGGGCAGGGCCTATGGCTACACCTTC
- | TRBJ2-2 | TRBV2 | - | CASSVVADTGELFF | TGTGCCAGCAGTGTGGTGGCCGACACCGGGGAGCTGTTTTTT
- | TRBJ2-6 | TRBV4-2 | - | CASSPTGDSGANVLTF | TGTGCCAGCAGCCCAACAGGAGACTCTGGGGCCAACGTCCTGACTTTC
- | TRBJ2-3 | TRBV6-6 | - | CASSFQLPETPDTQYF | TGTGCCAGCAGTTTCCAATTACCTGAGACCCCAGATACGCAGTATTTT
- | TRBJ2-5 | TRBV9 | - | CASSPLGWDQQTQYF | TGTGCCAGCAGCCCACTAGGGTGGGATCAACAGACCCAGTACTTC
- | TRBJ1-1 | TRBV10-3 | TRBD1 | CAISLTKDRETEAFF | TGTGCCATCAGCCTCACTAAGGACAGGGAGACTGAAGCTTTCTTT
- | TRBJ2-1 | TRBV25-1 | - | CASTDGARSYNEQFF | TGTGCCAGTACGGATGGGGCCCGCTCCTACAATGAGCAGTTCTTC
- | TRBJ1-1 | TRBV19 | TRBD1 | CASSSWTGGSEAFF | TGTGCCAGTAGTTCCTGGACAGGGGGCTCTGAAGCTTTCTTT
once | TRBJ1-1 | TRBV4-3 | - | CASSQNTGLTEAFF | TGCGCCAGCAGCCAAAATACAGGGTTGACTGAAGCTTTCTTT
- | TRBJ2-1 | TRBV6-1 | - | CASNTGSGGEQFF | TGTGCCAGCAACACCGGGAGCGGCGGTGAGCAGTTCTTC
- | TRBJ2-7 | TRBV28 | - | CASRGTWGESYEQYF | TGTGCCAGCAGGGGGACATGGGGGGAGTCCTACGAGCAGTACTTC
- | TRBJ2-7 | TRBV5-1 | TRBD1 | CASSADRLGYEQYF | TGCGCCAGCAGCGCGGACAGGCTGGGTTACGAGCAGTACTTC
- | TRBJ1-4 | TRBV11-2 | - | CASSLGGPYEKLFF | TGTGCCAGCAGCTTAGGCGGGCCTTATGAAAAACTGTTTTTT
- | TRBJ2-2 | TRBV5-6 | TRBD1 | CASSSGQGARTVRELFF | TGTGCCAGCAGCTCCGGACAGGGGGCGAGGACCGTCAGGGAGCTGTTTTTT
few | TRBJ1-1 | TRBV30 | TRBD1 | CAFTSGTGGFMAEAFF | TGTGCCTTCACAAGCGGGACAGGGGGCTTTATGGCTGAAGCTTTCTTT
- | TRBJ2-7 | TRBV7-9 | - | CASSLVSPLRSSYEQYF | TGTGCCAGCAGCTTAGTATCCCCACTGAGGAGCTCCTACGAGCAGTACTTC
once | TRBJ2-1 | TRBV19 | TRBD1 | CASSQGDEQFF | TGTGCCAGTTCTCAGGGGGATGAGCAGTTCTTC
- | TRBJ2-5 | TRBV2 | - | CASLADQETQYF | TGTGCCAGCTTAGCGGACCAAGAGACCCAGTACTTC
- | TRBJ1-2 | TRBV28 | - | CASSPSAKGRYGYTF | TGTGCCAGCAGCCCCTCTGCCAAAGGGAGATATGGCTACACCTTC
- | TRBJ1-2 | TRBV7-2 | - | CASSLSSGGDGYTF | TGTGCCAGCAGCTTGAGTAGCGGGGGGGATGGCTACACCTTC
- | TRBJ2-2 | TRBV5-1 | TRBD1 | CASSLGDRATGELFF | TGCGCCAGCAGCTTGGGGGACAGGGCCACCGGGGAGCTGTTTTTT
- | TRBJ2-7 | TRBV9 | TRBD1 | CASSGPGTGGLEQYF | TGTGCCAGCAGCGGACCCGGGACAGGGGGTTTGGAGCAGTACTTC
- | TRBJ2-6 | TRBV30 | - | CAWRPGAGANVLTF | TGTGCCTGGAGGCCAGGGGCTGGGGCCAACGTCCTGACTTTC
- | TRBJ2-3 | TRBV4-3 | - | CASSRSDFGTDTQYF | TGCGCCAGCAGCCGCAGTGATTTCGGCACAGATACGCAGTATTTT
few | TRBJ1-4 | TRBV7-9 | - | CASSSQGRGSTNEKLFF | TGTGCCAGCAGCTCACAAGGCAGGGGATCGACTAATGAAAAACTGTTTTTT
- | TRBJ2-7 | TRBV7-6 | TRBD2 | CASSPGTSGSYEQYF | TGTGCCAGCAGCCCAGGGACTAGCGGCTCCTACGAGCAGTACTTC
- | TRBJ2-5 | TRBV7-9 | - | CASSPQGLLQETQYF | TGTGCCAGCAGCCCTCAGGGACTTTTACAAGAGACCCAGTACTTC
- | TRBJ2-5 | TRBV25-1 | TRBD2 | CASSEGRASRETQYF | TGTGCCAGCAGTGAAGGGAGGGCCTCTCGAGAGACCCAGTACTTC
- | TRBJ2-3 | TRBV27 | - | CASSLLAQGTDTQYF | TGTGCCAGCAGTTTATTGGCCCAGGGGACAGATACGCAGTATTTT
- | TRBJ1-4 | TRBV28 | - | CASSPNEKLFF | TGTGCCAGCAGTCCAAATGAAAAACTGTTTTTT
- | TRBJ2-5 | TRBV5-6 | TRBD2 | CASRRRESQTQYF | TGTGCCAGCAGACGGCGGGAGAGTCAGACCCAGTACTTC
- | TRBJ2-7 | TRBV28 | TRBD2 | CASSSLAGADYEQYF | TGTGCCAGCAGTTCACTAGCGGGAGCGGACTACGAGCAGTACTTC
- | TRBJ2-7 | TRBV6-6 | - | CASSFQAEQYF | TGTGCCAGCAGTTTCCAGGCCGAGCAGTACTTC
- | TRBJ1-6 | TRBV6-6 | - | CASSRAGDSANSPLHF | TGTGCCAGCAGTAGGGCTGGGGATTCGGCGAATTCACCCCTCCACTTT
- | TRBJ2-7 | TRBV5-6 | TRBD2 | CASSLGLAASYEQYF | TGTGCCAGCAGCTTGGGACTAGCGGCCTCCTACGAGCAGTACTTC
- | TRBJ1-1 | TRBV10-3 | - | CAISNFSNFATEAFF | TGTGCCATCAGCAACTTTTCCAACTTTGCAACTGAAGCTTTCTTT
- | TRBJ2-1 | TRBV28 | - | CASTVLDIQGNEQFF | TGTGCCAGCACGGTCCTAGACATCCAGGGCAATGAGCAGTTCTTC
- | TRBJ1-4 | TRBV28 | TRBD1 | CASSQPGQWDEKLFF | TGTGCCAGCAGCCAGCCGGGACAGTGGGATGAAAAACTGTTTTTT